The present entry profiles one TCR beta chain with its context. The antigen it binds to is not known. It has no much larger one-base neighbor in the sample; base qualities were not kept. This sample is part of a study of cytomegalovirus exposure and HLA in healthy donors (dated by TCRdb to about 2017). The study in broad terms: An earlier analysis of roughly 500 of the donors reported approximately 280 Gb of sequence data and around 110 million unique TCR beta sequences obtained from some 170 million T cells. An early release that covered 500 to 800 HLA-typed donors contained approximately 300 gigabases of sequencing data and about 84 million unique TCR sequences. The genetic ancestry cluster associated with self-reported Caucasian donors included 70% to 85% of the 398 genotyped donors. The study aimed to test whether signatures of past pathogen exposure could be identified by cataloging public T cell receptors. The study profiled the T cell repertoires of about 720 subjects by immunosequencing and related them to cytomegalovirus serostatus. In addition to the first cohort of about 650 subjects, a separate validation cohort of approximately 130 different subjects was used. To predict cytomegalovirus infection status, the study brought together high-throughput TCR immunosequencing, statistical association of individual TCRs with disease status, and machine learning. To study patterns of TCR occurrence, a later analysis re-analyzed previously published TCR beta repertoires from just over 650 donors and added high-resolution HLA genotyping. Rather than drawing on any new phenotypic data, the later analysis identified candidate immune exposures from TCR beta sequences and the way those sequences occurred across donors. In an earlier analysis of over 550 of the donors, high-throughput TCR beta sequencing was used to judge whether each TCR beta V gene segment behaved as functional or pseudogenic. Donor age, sex, ethnicity and CMV serostatus were collected together with the repertoire data. Genome-wide SNP genotypes for about 60% of the roughly 670 donors were used in a later genetic analysis, which treated that subset as a discovery cohort. Every repertoire in the discovery cohort had been generated on one and the same sequencing platform. Both class I and class II loci were covered by HLA typing, at four-digit resolution. The number of typed donors differed by locus: roughly 629-630 for A, B, C, DRB1 and DQB1; approximately 530 for DQA1; approximately 610 for DPA1; and about 450 for DPB1. Roughly 5 DR-DQ haplotypes were handled as single units for association and clustering, since linkage in the cohort was strong. On average, roughly 250,000 unique TCR beta nucleotide sequences were sequenced per donor among a few hundred genotyped donors of the cohort, with around 19% of those sequences being non-productive.

In total, fewer than 750 healthy bone marrow donors made up the cohort. All cohort members were sampled while nominally healthy, although unrecorded immune exposures were likely present. The donor was CMV seropositive and was included in the group of 290 or so seropositive cohort members. Every donor gave a peripheral blood sample, and the peripheral blood mononuclear cells from that sample were used for TCR beta sequencing. The Qiagen DNeasy Blood Extraction Kit was used to extract genomic DNA from the blood cell samples. The method was the immunoSEQ multiplex PCR assay. For the multiplex PCR, a mixture combining 60 forward primers for TCR Vbeta segments and 13 reverse primers for TCR Jbeta segments was used. The CDR3 region of rearranged TCR beta genes was amplified from genomic DNA by a multiplex PCR assay. The Illumina HiSeq System was used to sequence the amplified TCR beta libraries as 87-base-pair reads. The paper's data handling went like this. In a later analysis, tens of millions of unique TCR beta chains were counted across the 650 to 700 repertoires, and approximately 11 million of these chains were shared by at least two donors. To remove PCR and sequencing errors, raw reads were error-corrected and collapsed into unique sequences using a nearest-neighbor algorithm that merged closely related sequences. CDR3 sequences were aligned to IMGT reference sequences to assign V, D and J gene segments. For a sequence to be retained, at least a six-nucleotide match to both a V gene segment and a J gene segment was required. A rearrangement was called productive if the CDR3 had no stop codons and remained in frame with V and J, and every other rearrangement was called non-productive. Following IMGT convention, CDR3 was defined as the stretch from the second conserved V-encoded cysteine up to the conserved J-encoded phenylalanine. Sequences without an unambiguous match to a single V gene segment were excluded from the earlier analysis of several hundred of the donors. An earlier analysis of 500 to 700 of the donors classified V segments as functional when productive rearrangements were above 56.7% and as segregating when the standard deviation between donors was above 5%. A statistical classification framework was developed to diagnose cytomegalovirus status using the catalog of TCR beta chain sequences. In a later analysis, V and J genes were assigned by comparing TCR nucleotide sequences against IMGT/GENE-DB human TR gene sequences. The TCRdist pipeline was used in a later analysis to assign CDR3 sequences and most-parsimonious VDJ recombination scenarios. A later analysis defined each TCR beta chain by its CDR3 amino acid sequence plus V-gene family, and excluded reads lacking a unique V-gene family. In a later analysis, 500 to 650 highly shared, low-generation-probability nucleotide sequences were removed to address suspected cross-contamination and a sequencing artifact. In a later analysis, a clonal expansion index for each public chain was calculated from normalized within-repertoire ranks of inferred template counts. In a later analysis, generation probabilities were computed with a VDJ recombination model fitted to out-of-frame rearrangements, and the resulting probabilities were checked against IGoR. A later analysis scored TCR-TCR, TCR-HLA and TCR-CMV co-occurrence with hypergeometric tests, applying a repertoire-size bias correction to TCR pairs. False discovery rates were estimated in a later analysis by permuting HLA or CMV assignments 20 times. A later analysis grouped co-occurring TCRs with DBSCAN, adding TCRdist sequence similarity when clustering within HLA-allele-positive subsets. Repertoires with fewer than 30,000 or more than 120,000 public chains, plus five repertoires with anomalous nucleotide sharing, were excluded from co-occurrence clustering. TCRdb re-hosts the immuneACCESS table, in-frame sequences only. Its copies lack some clones; in the studies checked, an unresolved V gene accounts for under half of them, and the cause for the rest is not known. The D gene and trimming were derived from the DNA, and the V and J assignments and clone size from that table. This sample lists about 160,000 clones; around 80% were detected once. In total, the top ten clones hold around 9.1% of the sample.

Findings and caveats that apply to the study as a whole: In a later analysis, TCR association rates were found to vary across HLA loci, with the most associated TCRs seen for DRB1 alleles and the fewest for HLA-C alleles. Correlated functional status among segregating V segments might reflect linkage disequilibrium, but an unknown experimental factor could not be ruled out. Sequencing depth was assumed to be roughly uniform across donors in the presence/absence analyses, though that assumption may not hold. Some IMGT-functional V segments, including TRBV6-2 and TRBV6-3, could not be distinguished by the 87-base-pair reads and were therefore excluded. An earlier analysis of approximately 570 of the donors showed that most TCR beta V segments appeared in productive rearrangements either about 87% or about 30% of the time, which broadly matched IMGT annotations. In a later analysis, 15,000 to 20,000 TCR beta sequences were associated with specific HLA alleles at a false discovery rate of 0.05. In this cohort, only TCR beta chains were sequenced, and detectable features were limited by the absence of alpha or paired-chain data. In a later analysis, several top co-occurrence clusters were reported to appear linked to parvovirus B19, influenza, CMV and Epstein-Barr virus. It was suggested by the authors that the approach could potentially be generalized to other disease states and immunological phenotypes. A later analysis found that HLA-associated TCR beta chains were more clonally expanded and had lower generation probabilities than equally common non-associated chains. Cytomegalovirus status was reported to be diagnosed by the classifier with high specificity and sensitivity in both the original and validation cohorts. Compared with the 666-donor mean, donors in an Asian-associated ancestry cluster had fewer N-insertions in productive TCRs, according to a later genetic analysis. Across donors, most TCR sequences were observed very rarely, whereas some public TCRs were present in many individuals. For the cohort, immune exposure information was limited to CMV serostatus. An association between a missense DCLRE1C variant and V-gene and J-gene trimming of TCR beta chains was found in a later genetic analysis and replicated in an independent cohort. Three of the identified cytomegalovirus-associated TCR beta chains were confirmed in vitro to be specific for cytomegalovirus antigens. Because counts were too low, some 16 rarely observed V segments, including chromosome 9 orphons, were excluded from the earlier analysis of 587 of the donors. Strong co-occurrence of HLA alleles, especially DR and DQ, made assigning TCR associations to individual alleles difficult. The study gave a list of some 150 TCR beta chains associated with cytomegalovirus. Because HLA typing was missing for some donors at each locus, association tests included only the typed subset. A further reported finding was that TCR beta sequences accurately predicted the HLA-A and HLA-B alleles for most subjects in the first cohort. A later analysis found that most CMV-associated TCR beta chains appeared HLA-restricted, with HLA associations seemingly driven largely by CMV exposure. A cluster of highly shared sequence variants was judged likely to represent a technical artifact of the sequencing pipeline.

Reading from cysteine to phenylalanine, the CDR3 counts 14 amino acids. Only the CDR3 DNA is retained, 42 bases long and in frame from the first base. CDR1 GTSNPN and CDR2 SVGIG are derived from the germline V gene (reference sequence). Trimming removed 1 base from V and 7 bases from J; the gene matches leave 7 bases unexplained. The sample taken for sequencing was PBMCs. The sequence links TRBV30 to TRBJ2-1; 7 bases in the junction line up with TRBD2. This sequence originates from a male donor in good health and CMV-seropositive. The sequenced DNA is TGTGCCTGGAGTGACGGACTAGGAGTTAATGAGCAGTTCTTC. This gives the protein CAWSDGLGVNEQFF.